These T cell receptor beta chains were read from a single sample in a study of cytomegalovirus exposure and HLA in healthy donors. Using immunoSEQ multiplex PCR, the repertoire was profiled, and TCRdb retains in-frame clones only, with some absent. This table holds tens of thousands of clones, just under 95% found once. Material for sequencing was PBMCs. These receptors were obtained from a young man in good health and CMV-seropositive. Both conserved end residues are part of each CDR3. Fields, in order: V gene, J gene, CDR3 protein.

v_call: TRBV5-4
j_call: TRBJ2-5
cdr3_aa: CASSWRSGHVETQYF

v_call: TRBV7-2
j_call: TRBJ1-5
cdr3_aa: CASSLKTTGQGQPQHF

v_call: TRBV7-2
j_call: TRBJ1-5
cdr3_aa: CASSIGVGRDDQPQHF

v_call: TRBV7-2
j_call: TRBJ2-7
cdr3_aa: CASSLAWTGGSYEQYF

v_call: TRBV7-3
j_call: TRBJ2-7
cdr3_aa: CASSLATGEWNEQYF

v_call: TRBV27
j_call: TRBJ2-7
cdr3_aa: CASSLSGGYYEQYF

v_call: TRBV6-1
j_call: TRBJ2-5
cdr3_aa: CASSERGKETQYF

v_call: TRBV7-6
j_call: TRBJ2-7
cdr3_aa: CASSLGRGGGAGEQYF

v_call: TRBV6-1
j_call: TRBJ2-7
cdr3_aa: CASRMTSGSPDEQYF

v_call: TRBV19
j_call: TRBJ2-2
cdr3_aa: CASNTANTGELFF

v_call: TRBV10-3
j_call: TRBJ1-5
cdr3_aa: CAIRDRDSQPQHF

v_call: TRBV30
j_call: TRBJ1-2
cdr3_aa: CAWSVPGQGAYGYTF

v_call: TRBV19
j_call: TRBJ2-7
cdr3_aa: CASNQGLSYEQYF

v_call: TRBV5-1
j_call: TRBJ2-3
cdr3_aa: CASSLMGTSGGRGTDTQYF

v_call: TRBV4-1
j_call: TRBJ2-5
cdr3_aa: CASSQVGTSGAETQYF

v_call: TRBV7-2
j_call: TRBJ2-5
cdr3_aa: CASSPARETQYF

v_call: TRBV15
j_call: TRBJ2-1
cdr3_aa: CATSRDVAGGVNNEQFF

v_call: TRBV25-1
j_call: TRBJ1-2
cdr3_aa: CASSDSGKIAQWGYTF

v_call: TRBV28
j_call: TRBJ2-7
cdr3_aa: CASSEMLNPSYEQYF

v_call: TRBV14
j_call: TRBJ1-2
cdr3_aa: CASSQDEGHSYGYTF

v_call: TRBV7-2
j_call: TRBJ1-2
cdr3_aa: CASRSNRGDNYGYTF

v_call: TRBV28
j_call: TRBJ2-7
cdr3_aa: CASSSLSGASYEQYF

v_call: TRBV7-9
j_call: TRBJ2-5
cdr3_aa: CASSRGLAQETQYF

v_call: TRBV18
j_call: TRBJ2-1
cdr3_aa: CASSPEGGGDEQFF

v_call: TRBV11-2
j_call: TRBJ1-1
cdr3_aa: CASRPLQGRNTEAFF

v_call: TRBV7-3
j_call: TRBJ2-5
cdr3_aa: CASSALPGTSGQETQYF

v_call: TRBV5-1
j_call: TRBJ2-7
cdr3_aa: CASSLTGTGAYEQYF

v_call: TRBV7-9
j_call: TRBJ1-1
cdr3_aa: CASRFDRGAEAFF

v_call: TRBV18
j_call: TRBJ1-1
cdr3_aa: CASSPGAANTEAFF

v_call: TRBV9
j_call: TRBJ2-7
cdr3_aa: CASSVGDRGYEQYF

v_call: TRBV15
j_call: TRBJ2-5
cdr3_aa: CATNPGQGPETQYF

v_call: TRBV27
j_call: TRBJ2-7
cdr3_aa: CASSLQEGVEQYF

v_call: TRBV14
j_call: TRBJ2-3
cdr3_aa: CASSPHSGGSTDTQYF

v_call: TRBV25-1
j_call: TRBJ2-2
cdr3_aa: CASSTGEVGELFF

v_call: TRBV28
j_call: TRBJ2-1
cdr3_aa: CASRPGLAGVNEQFF